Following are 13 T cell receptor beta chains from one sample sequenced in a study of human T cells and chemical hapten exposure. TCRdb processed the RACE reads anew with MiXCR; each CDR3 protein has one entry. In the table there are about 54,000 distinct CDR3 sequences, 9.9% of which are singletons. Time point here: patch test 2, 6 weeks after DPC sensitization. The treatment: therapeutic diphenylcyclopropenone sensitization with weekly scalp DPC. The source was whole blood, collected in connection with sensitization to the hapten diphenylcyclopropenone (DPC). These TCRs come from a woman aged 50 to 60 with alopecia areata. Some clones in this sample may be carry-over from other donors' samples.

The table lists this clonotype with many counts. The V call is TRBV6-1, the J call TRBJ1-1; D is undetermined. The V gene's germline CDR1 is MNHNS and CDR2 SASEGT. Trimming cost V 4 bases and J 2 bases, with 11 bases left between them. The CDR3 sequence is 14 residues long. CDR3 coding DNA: TGTGCCAGCAGTGTCGGACGGGCAAACACTGAAGCTTTCTTT. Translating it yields CASSVGRANTEAFF.

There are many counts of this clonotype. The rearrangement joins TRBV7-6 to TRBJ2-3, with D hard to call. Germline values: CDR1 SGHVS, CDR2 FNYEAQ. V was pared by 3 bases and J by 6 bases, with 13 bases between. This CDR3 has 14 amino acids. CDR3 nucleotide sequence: TGTGCCAGCAGCTTCGACATTATTGGGGATACGCAGTATTTT. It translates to CASSFDIIGDTQYF.

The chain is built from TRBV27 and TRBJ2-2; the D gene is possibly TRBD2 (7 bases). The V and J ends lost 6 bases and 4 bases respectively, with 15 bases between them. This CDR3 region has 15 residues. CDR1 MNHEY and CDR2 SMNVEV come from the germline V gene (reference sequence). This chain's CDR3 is CASREGGATTGELFF. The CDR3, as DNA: TGTGCCAGCAGAGAGGGGGGGGCTACCACCGGGGAGCTGTTTTTT.

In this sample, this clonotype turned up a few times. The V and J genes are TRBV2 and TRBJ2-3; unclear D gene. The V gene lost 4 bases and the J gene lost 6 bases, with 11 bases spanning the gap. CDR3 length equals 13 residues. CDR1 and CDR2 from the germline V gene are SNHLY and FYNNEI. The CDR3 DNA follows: TGTGCCAGCAGTGTTAGCCTCATGGATACGCAGTATTTT. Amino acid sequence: CASSVSLMDTQYF.

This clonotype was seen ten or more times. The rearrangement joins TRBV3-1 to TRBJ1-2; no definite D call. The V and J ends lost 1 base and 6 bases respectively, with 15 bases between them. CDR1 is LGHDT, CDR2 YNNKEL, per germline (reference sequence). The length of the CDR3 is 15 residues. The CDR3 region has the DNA TGTGCCAGCAGCCAAGGTGGAGGAGGAATGGATGGCTACACCTTC. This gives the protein CASSQGGGGMDGYTF.

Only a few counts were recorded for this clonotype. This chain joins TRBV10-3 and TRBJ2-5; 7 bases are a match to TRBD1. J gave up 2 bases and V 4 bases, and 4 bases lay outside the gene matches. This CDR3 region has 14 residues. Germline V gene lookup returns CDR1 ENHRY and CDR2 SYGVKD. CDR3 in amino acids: CAISAGQIQETQYF. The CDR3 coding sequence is TGTGCCATCAGTGCGGGACAGATACAAGAGACCCAGTACTTC.

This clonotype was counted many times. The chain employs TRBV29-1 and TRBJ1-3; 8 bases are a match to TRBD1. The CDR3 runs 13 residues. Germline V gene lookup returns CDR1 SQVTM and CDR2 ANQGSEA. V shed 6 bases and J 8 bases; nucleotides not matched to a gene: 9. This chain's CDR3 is CSVTDRVGDTIYF. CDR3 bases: TGCAGCGTAACGGACAGGGTCGGAGACACCATATATTTT.

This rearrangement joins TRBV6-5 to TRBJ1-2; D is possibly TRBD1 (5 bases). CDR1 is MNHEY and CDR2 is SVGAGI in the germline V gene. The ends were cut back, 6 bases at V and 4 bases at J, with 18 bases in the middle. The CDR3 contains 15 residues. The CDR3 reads CASRSHEAGGYGYTF. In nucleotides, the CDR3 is TGTGCCAGCAGGTCGCATGAGGCGGGGGGCTATGGCTACACCTTC.

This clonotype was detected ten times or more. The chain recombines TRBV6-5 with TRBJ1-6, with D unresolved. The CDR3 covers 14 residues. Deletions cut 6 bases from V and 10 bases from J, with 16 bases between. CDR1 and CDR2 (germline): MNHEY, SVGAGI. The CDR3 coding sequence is TGTGCCAGCAGCCTCCGGAGCGGAGGGTCACCCCTCCACTTT. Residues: CASSLRSGGSPLHF.

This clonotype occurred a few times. As DNA, the CDR3 is TGTGCCAGCAGCCCTCGGACAGATACCTACGAGCAGTACTTC. It specifies CASSPRTDTYEQYF. The rearrangement uses TRBV7-9 and TRBJ2-7; weak D call: TRBD1 (6 bases). This CDR3 spans 14 amino acids. The germline gives CDR1 SEHNR, CDR2 FQNEAQ (reference sequence). Trimming took off 5 bases at V and 2 bases at J, with 13 bases between the two ends.

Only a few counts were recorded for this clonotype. In DNA, the CDR3 is TGTGCCAACGGACGGAACTATAATTCACCCCTCCACTTT. It encodes CANGRNYNSPLHF. The V and J genes are TRBV6-1 and TRBJ1-6; D unclear. This CDR3 contains 13 residues. The V and J ends lost 10 bases and 3 bases respectively, with 10 bases between them. The germline gives CDR1 MNHNS, CDR2 SASEGT.

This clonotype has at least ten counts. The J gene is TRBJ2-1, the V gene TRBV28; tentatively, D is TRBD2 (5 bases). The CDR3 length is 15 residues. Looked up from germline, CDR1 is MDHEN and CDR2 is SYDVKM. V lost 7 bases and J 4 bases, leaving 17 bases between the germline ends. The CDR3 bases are TGTGCCAGCACCGTGGGAGCAGAGGGATACAATGAGCAGTTCTTC. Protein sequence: CASTVGAEGYNEQFF.

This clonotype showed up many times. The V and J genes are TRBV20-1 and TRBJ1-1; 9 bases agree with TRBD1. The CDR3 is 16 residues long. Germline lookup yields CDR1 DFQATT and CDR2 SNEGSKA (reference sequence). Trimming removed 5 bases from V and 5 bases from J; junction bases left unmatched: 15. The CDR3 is CSADPGQGPKGTEAFF. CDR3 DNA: TGCAGTGCTGATCCGGGACAGGGACCAAAGGGAACTGAAGCTTTCTTT.